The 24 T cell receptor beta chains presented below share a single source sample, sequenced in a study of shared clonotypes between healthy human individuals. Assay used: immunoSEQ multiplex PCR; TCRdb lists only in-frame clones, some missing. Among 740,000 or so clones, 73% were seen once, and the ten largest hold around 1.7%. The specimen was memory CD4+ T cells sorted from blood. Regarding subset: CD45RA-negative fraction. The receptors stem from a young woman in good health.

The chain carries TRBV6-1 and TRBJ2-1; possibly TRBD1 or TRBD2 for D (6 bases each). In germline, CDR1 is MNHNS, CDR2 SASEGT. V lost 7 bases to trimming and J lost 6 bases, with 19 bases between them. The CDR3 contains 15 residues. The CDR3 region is CASIVTSEGVNEQFF. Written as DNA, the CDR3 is TGTGCCAGCATTGTGACTTCGGAGGGGGTCAATGAGCAGTTCTTC.

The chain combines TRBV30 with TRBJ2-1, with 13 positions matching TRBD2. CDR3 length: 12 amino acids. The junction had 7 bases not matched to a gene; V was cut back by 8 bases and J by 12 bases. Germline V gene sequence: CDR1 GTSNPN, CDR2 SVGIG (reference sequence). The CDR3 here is CALGLAGSWQFF. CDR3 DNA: TGTGCCCTGGGACTAGCGGGATCGTGGCAGTTCTTC. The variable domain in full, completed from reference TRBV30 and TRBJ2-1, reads SQTIHQWPATLVQPVGSPLSLECTVEGTSNPNLYWYRQAAGRGLQLLFYSVGIGQISSEVPQNLSASRPQDRQFILSSKKLLLSDSGFYLCALGLAGSWQFFGPGTRLTVL.

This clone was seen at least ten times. The CDR3 DNA sequence: TGTGCCAGCAGTGAACACTCTCAAGAGACCCAGTACTTC. It yields the protein CASSEHSQETQYF. The chain combines TRBV2 with TRBJ2-5; D remains ambiguous. There are 13 residues in the CDR3. Germline V gives CDR1 SNHLY, CDR2 FYNNEI. Trimming left V 2 bases short and J 2 bases short, with 6 bases between.

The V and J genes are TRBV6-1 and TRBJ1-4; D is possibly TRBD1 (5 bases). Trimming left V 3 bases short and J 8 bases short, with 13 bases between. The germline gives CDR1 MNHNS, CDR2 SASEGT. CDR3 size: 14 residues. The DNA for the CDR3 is TGTGCCAGCAGTGACCTGGGGACTGACGAAAAACTGTTTTTT. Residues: CASSDLGTDEKLFF.

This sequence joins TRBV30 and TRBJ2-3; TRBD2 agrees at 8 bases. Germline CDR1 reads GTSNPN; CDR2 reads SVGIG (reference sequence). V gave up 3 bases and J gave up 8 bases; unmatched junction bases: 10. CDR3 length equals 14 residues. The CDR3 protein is CAWSLGTSDGTQYF. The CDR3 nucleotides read TGTGCCTGGAGCCTAGGGACTAGTGACGGTACGCAGTATTTT. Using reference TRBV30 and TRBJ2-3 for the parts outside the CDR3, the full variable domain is SQTIHQWPATLVQPVGSPLSLECTVEGTSNPNLYWYRQAAGRGLQLLFYSVGIGQISSEVPQNLSASRPQDRQFILSSKKLLLSDSGFYLCAWSLGTSDGTQYFGPGTRLTVL.

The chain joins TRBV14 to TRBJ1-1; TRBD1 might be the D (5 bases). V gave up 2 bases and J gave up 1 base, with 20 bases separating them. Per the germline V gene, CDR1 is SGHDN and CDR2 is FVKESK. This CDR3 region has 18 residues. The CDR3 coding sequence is TGTGCCAGCAGCCAATTTAGGGGCGCGGCCCCCGAGAACACTGAAGCTTTCTTT. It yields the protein CASSQFRGAAPENTEAFF.

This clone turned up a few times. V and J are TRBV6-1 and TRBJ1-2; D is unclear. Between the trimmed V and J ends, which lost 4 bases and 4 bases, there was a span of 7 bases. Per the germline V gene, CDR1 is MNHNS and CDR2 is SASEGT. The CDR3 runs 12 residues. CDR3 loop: CASSGLIYGYTF. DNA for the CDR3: TGTGCCAGCAGTGGACTGATCTATGGCTACACCTTC.

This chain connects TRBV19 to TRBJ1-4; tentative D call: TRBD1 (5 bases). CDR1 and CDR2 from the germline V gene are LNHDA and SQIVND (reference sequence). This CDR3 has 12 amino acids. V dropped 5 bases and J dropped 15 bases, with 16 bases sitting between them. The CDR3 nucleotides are TGTGCCAGTAGTGGGGCCGTTGGAGGTTTGTTTTTT. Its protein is CASSGAVGGLFF.

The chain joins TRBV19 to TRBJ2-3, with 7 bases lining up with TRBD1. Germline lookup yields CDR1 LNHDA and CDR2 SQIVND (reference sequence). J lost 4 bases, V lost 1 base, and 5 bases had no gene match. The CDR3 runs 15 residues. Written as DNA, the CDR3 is TGTGCCAGTAGTATAGGGGACAGAGCGGCAGATACGCAGTATTTT. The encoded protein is CASSIGDRAADTQYF.

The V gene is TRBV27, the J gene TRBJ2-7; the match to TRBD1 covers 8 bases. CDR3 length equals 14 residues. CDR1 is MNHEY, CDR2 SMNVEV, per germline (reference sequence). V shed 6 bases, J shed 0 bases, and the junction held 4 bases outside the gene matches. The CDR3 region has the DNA TGTGCCAGCAGCGGGACAGGAACCTCCTACGAGCAGTACTTC. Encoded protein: CASSGTGTSYEQYF.

The CDR3 reads CSVGPTGNQPQHF. The CDR3 nucleotides are TGCAGCGTTGGACCGACTGGTAATCAGCCCCAGCATTTT. The V gene is TRBV29-1, the J gene TRBJ1-5; D not certain. CDR1 is SQVTM and CDR2 is ANQGSEA in the germline V gene. V lost 4 bases and J 4 bases, leaving 11 bases between the germline ends. The CDR3 length is 13 residues.

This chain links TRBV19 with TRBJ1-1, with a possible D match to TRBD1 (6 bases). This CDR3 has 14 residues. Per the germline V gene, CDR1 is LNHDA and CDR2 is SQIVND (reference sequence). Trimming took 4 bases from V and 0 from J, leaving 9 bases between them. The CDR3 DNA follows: TGTGCCAGTAGTAAAGGACAGATGAACACTGAAGCTTTCTTT. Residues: CASSKGQMNTEAFF.

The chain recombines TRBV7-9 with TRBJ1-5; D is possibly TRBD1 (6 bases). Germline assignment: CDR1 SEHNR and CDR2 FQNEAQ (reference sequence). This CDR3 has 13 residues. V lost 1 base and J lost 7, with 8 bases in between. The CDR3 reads CASSLDQGQPQHF. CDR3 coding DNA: TGTGCCAGCAGCTTAGACCAGGGGCAGCCCCAGCATTTT.

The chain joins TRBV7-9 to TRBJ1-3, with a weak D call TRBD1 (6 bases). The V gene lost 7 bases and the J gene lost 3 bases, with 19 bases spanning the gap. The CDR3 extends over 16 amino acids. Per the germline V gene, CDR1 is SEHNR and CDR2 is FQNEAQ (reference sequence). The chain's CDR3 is CASTPFGGLGGNTIYF. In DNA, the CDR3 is TGTGCCAGCACCCCGTTCGGGGGGCTAGGTGGAAACACCATATATTTT.

Written as DNA, the CDR3 is TGTGCCAGCAGTTCATCGACTTACAACTCCTACGAGCAGTACTTC. It is translated as CASSSSTYNSYEQYF. The chain joins TRBV28 to TRBJ2-7; D ambiguous. V was trimmed by 4 bases and J by 0 bases, leaving 13 bases between them. CDR1 MDHEN and CDR2 SYDVKM come from the germline V gene. The CDR3 spans 15 residues. Looking up the rest from reference TRBV28 and TRBJ2-7 gives the full variable domain: DVKVTQSSRYLVKRTGEKVFLECVQDMDHENMFWYRQDPGLGLRLIYFSYDVKMKEKGDIPEGYSVSREKKERFSLILESASTNQTSMYLCASSSSTYNSYEQYFGPGTRLTVT.

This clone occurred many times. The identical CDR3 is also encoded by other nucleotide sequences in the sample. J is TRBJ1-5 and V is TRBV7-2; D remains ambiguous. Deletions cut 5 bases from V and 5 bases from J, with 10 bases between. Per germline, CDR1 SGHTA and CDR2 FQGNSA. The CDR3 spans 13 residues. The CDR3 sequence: CASSRQEYQPQHF. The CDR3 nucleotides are TGTGCCAGCAGCCGTCAGGAATATCAGCCCCAGCATTTT.

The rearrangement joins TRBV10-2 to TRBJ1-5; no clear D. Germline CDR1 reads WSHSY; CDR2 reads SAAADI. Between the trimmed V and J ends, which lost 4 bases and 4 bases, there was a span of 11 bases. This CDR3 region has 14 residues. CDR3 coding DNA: TGCGCCAGCAGTGGTTCCGGAGAAAATCAGCCCCAGCATTTT. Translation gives CASSGSGENQPQHF.

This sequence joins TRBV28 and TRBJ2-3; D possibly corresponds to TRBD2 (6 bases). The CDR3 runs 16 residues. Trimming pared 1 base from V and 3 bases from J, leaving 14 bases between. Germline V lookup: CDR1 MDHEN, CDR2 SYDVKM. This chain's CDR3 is CASSLFRGGSTDTQYF. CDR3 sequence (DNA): TGTGCCAGCAGTTTATTCCGTGGGGGGTCTACAGATACGCAGTATTTT.

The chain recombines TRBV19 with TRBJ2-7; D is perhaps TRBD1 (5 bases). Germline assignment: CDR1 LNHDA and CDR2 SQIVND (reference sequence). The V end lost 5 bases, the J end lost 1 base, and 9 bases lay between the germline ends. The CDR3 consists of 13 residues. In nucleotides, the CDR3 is TGTGCCAGTAGTGACAGTCGTTCCTACGAGCAGTACTTC. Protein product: CASSDSRSYEQYF.

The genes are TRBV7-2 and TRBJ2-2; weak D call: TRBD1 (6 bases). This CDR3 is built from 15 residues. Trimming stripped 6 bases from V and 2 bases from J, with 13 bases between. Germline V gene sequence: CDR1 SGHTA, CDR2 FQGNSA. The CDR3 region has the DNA TGTGCCAGCAGACGTAACAGGGCTAACACCGGGGAGCTGTTTTTT. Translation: CASRRNRANTGELFF.

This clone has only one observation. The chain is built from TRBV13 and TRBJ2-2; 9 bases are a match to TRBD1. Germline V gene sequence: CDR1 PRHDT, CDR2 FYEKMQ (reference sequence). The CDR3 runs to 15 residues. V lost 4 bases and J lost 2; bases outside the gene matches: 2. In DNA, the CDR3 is TGTGCCAGCAGCTCGGGACAGGGTAACACCGGGGAGCTGTTTTTT. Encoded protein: CASSSGQGNTGELFF.

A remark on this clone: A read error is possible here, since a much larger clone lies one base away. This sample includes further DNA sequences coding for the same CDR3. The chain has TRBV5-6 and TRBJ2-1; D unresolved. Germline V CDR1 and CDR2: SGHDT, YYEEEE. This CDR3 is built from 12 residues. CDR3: CASSLVQNEQFF. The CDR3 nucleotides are TGCGCCAGCAGCTTGGTACAGAATGAGCAGTTCTTC.

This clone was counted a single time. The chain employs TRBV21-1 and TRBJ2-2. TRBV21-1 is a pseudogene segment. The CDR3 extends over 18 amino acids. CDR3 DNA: TGTGCCAGCAGCTTCCCCGGTCGAGGGACCTCGAACACCGGGGAGCTGTTTTTT. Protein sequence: CASSFPGRGTSNTGELFF.

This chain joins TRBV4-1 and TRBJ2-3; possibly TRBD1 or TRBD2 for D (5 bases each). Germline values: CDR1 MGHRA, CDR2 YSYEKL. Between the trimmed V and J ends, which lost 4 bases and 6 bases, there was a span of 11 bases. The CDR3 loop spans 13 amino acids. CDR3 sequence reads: CASSPTEGDTQYF. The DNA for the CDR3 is TGCGCCAGCAGCCCCACCGAGGGGGATACGCAGTATTTT.